These 3 T cell receptor beta chains were all obtained from the same sample, sequenced in a study of T cells after yellow fever vaccination. TCRdb used MiXCR to reprocess the 5' RACE reads, holding one entry per CDR3 protein. This table has nearly 45,000 distinct CDR3 sequences, 6.8% appearing once. This material consisted of CD8+ T cells not binding an NS4B(214-222) dextramer, sorted from PBMCs, taken 45 days after the yellow fever booster vaccination. The receptors shown here come from a man aged 25 to 40 who received the YFV17D yellow fever vaccine.

V usage is TRBV6-2 or TRBV6-3 and J usage is TRBJ2-1; D not certain. V lost 7 bases, J lost 6 bases, and 10 bases lay in between. Germline CDR1 and CDR2: MNHEY and SVGEGT. The CDR3 is 12 residues long. CDR3 in amino acids: CASTQDGNEQFF. The CDR3 DNA sequence: TGTGCCAGCACGCAGGACGGCAATGAGCAGTTCTTC.

This clonotype was observed at least ten times. The chain combines TRBV20-1 with TRBJ2-1; 10 bases match TRBD2. CDR3 length: 14 amino acids. The germline CDR1 and CDR2 sequences are DFQATT and SNEGSKA (reference sequence). J was trimmed by 5 bases and V by 3 bases; bases with no gene match: 4. The CDR3 reads CSASPGTSDNEQFF. The CDR3 region has the DNA TGCAGTGCTAGTCCCGGGACTAGCGACAATGAGCAGTTCTTC.

This clonotype was seen more than once but under ten times. This chain uses TRBV12-3 or TRBV12-4 with TRBJ2-5; a possible D gene is TRBD2 (6 bases). The length of the CDR3 is 13 residues. Trimming took off 6 bases at V and 4 bases at J, with 12 bases between the two ends. The CDR3 DNA reads as TGTGCCAGCAGCGGGAGCCCCAGAGAGACCCAGTACTTC. It codes for CASSGSPRETQYF.